A single sample is the source of the 7 T cell receptor beta chains below, sequenced in a study of control samples from healthy donors and cancer patients. This table comes from immunoSEQ multiplex PCR, and its TCRdb copy is limited to in-frame clones, with some not included. The sample records fewer than 500,000 clones, 90% being singletons. Sequenced material: PBMCs. Receptor source: a middle-aged man with head and neck cancer.

This rearrangement joins TRBV3-1 (or the pseudogene TRBV3-2) to TRBJ2-4; TRBD1 aligns across 8 bases. The germline CDR1 and CDR2 sequences are LGHDT and YNNKEL (reference sequence). Trimming took 1 base from V and 7 from J; bases not matched to a gene: 6. This CDR3 contains 15 residues. The CDR3: CASSQARTGSNIQYF. The CDR3 region has the DNA TGTGCCAGCAGCCAAGCCCGGACAGGGTCGAACATTCAGTACTTC.

The chain carries TRBV30 and TRBJ1-5, with D possibly TRBD1 on 5 matching bases. The CDR3 runs to 16 residues. Trimming pared 0 bases from V and 5 bases from J, leaving 17 bases between. Looked up from germline, CDR1 is GTSNPN and CDR2 is SVGIG (reference sequence). DNA for the CDR3: TGTGCCTGGAGTGTATCTGCGGGGCTTTGGCATCAGCCCCAGCATTTT. It is translated as CAWSVSAGLWHQPQHF. Full variable domain (outside the CDR3, taken from reference TRBV30 and TRBJ1-5): SQTIHQWPATLVQPVGSPLSLECTVEGTSNPNLYWYRQAAGRGLQLLFYSVGIGQISSEVPQNLSASRPQDRQFILSSKKLLLSDSGFYLCAWSVSAGLWHQPQHFGDGTRLSIL.

The rearrangement uses TRBV4-1 and TRBJ1-4; TRBD1 might be the D (6 bases). Germline CDR1 MGHRA, CDR2 YSYEKL. V lost 10 bases to trimming and J lost 0 bases, with 18 bases between them. The CDR3 is 16 amino acids. The CDR3 spells CATRLGALATNEKLFF. The CDR3 DNA is TGCGCCACCCGGCTGGGGGCCCTAGCAACTAATGAAAAACTGTTTTTT.

The chain joins TRBV7-3 to TRBJ2-1, with D perhaps matching TRBD2 (6 bases). The V gene lost 2 bases and the J gene lost 5 bases, with 10 bases spanning the gap. Germline V gives CDR1 SGHTA, CDR2 FQGTGA. The CDR3 runs to 14 residues. The CDR3 spells CASSLRGGHNEQFF. CDR3 nucleotides: TGTGCCAGCAGCTTACGGGGAGGACACAATGAGCAGTTCTTC.

The V call is TRBV7-9, the J call TRBJ2-5; no clear D. Germline CDR1 SEHNR, CDR2 FQNEAQ (reference sequence). The V end lost 7 bases, the J end lost 5 bases, and 17 bases lay between the germline ends. The CDR3 consists of 14 residues. The CDR3 loop is CASTSYGFGETQYF. CDR3 nucleotide sequence: TGTGCCAGCACTTCCTACGGGTTCGGGGAGACCCAGTACTTC. Combining the CDR3 with reference TRBV7-9 and TRBJ2-5 gives the whole variable domain DTGVSQNPRHKITKRGQNVTFRCDPISEHNRLYWYRQTLGQGPEFLTYFQNEAQLEKSRLLSDRFSAERPKGSFSTLEIQRTEQGDSAMYLCASTSYGFGETQYFGPGTRLLVL.

V gene TRBV15 combines with J gene TRBJ2-1; 8 positions agree with TRBD2. In germline, CDR1 is LNHNV, CDR2 YYDKDF (reference sequence). J gave up 0 bases and V 4 bases, and 2 bases lay outside the gene matches. The CDR3 extends over 15 amino acids. CDR3 bases: TGTGCCACCAGCAACACTAGCGGCTCCTACAATGAGCAGTTCTTC. This translates into CATSNTSGSYNEQFF.

V gene TRBV12-3 or TRBV12-4 combines with J gene TRBJ1-1; no clear D gene. CDR3 size: 13 residues. Trimming removed 1 base at V and 0 bases at J, with 3 bases between. This CDR3 reads CASSLEVNTEAFF. CDR3 nucleotides: TGTGCCAGCAGTTTAGAGGTGAACACTGAAGCTTTCTTT.